These 14 T cell receptor beta chains originate from one sample sequenced in a study of shared clonotypes between healthy human individuals (dated by TCRdb to 2018 to 2021). To prepare the library, the immunoSEQ multiplex PCR assay was applied. The source is immuneACCESS, and TCRdb retained only in-frame sequences with V and J called. Part of the clones is not carried over; for the studies checked, unresolved V genes explain less than half of this, and the remainder is unexplained. In all, the sample holds about 2.4 million clones, and approximately 93% of those were seen once. The top ten hold about 0.34% of the sample. The sample comprised naive CD4+ T cells from PBMCs. This specimen's cell subset or site label, interpreted: CD45RA+ positively selected. These receptor sequences come from a man aged 18-30 years in good health. Some clones in this sample may be carry-over from other donors' samples.

The chain combines TRBV27 with TRBJ1-4; TRBD1 matches at 7 bases. V shed 5 bases, J shed 11 bases, and the junction held 8 bases outside the gene matches. The CDR3 runs 13 residues. Germline V gene sequence: CDR1 MNHEY, CDR2 SMNVEV (reference sequence). The CDR3, as DNA: TGTGCCAGCAGTCGAGAAGGGACAGACAAACTGTTTTTT. Amino acids: CASSREGTDKLFF.

In nucleotides, the CDR3 is TGTGCCAGCAGCACACAGGGATGGAATCAGCCCCAGCATTTT. This gives the protein CASSTQGWNQPQHF. The V gene is TRBV5-6, the J gene TRBJ1-5, with D tentatively TRBD1 (6 bases). Germline V gene lookup returns CDR1 SGHDT and CDR2 YYEEEE. Trimming shortened V by 4 bases and J by 4 bases, and 12 bases separated the two germline ends. The CDR3 is made up of 14 amino acids.

The chain links TRBV7-9 to TRBJ2-2; D is unresolved. V lost 4 bases and J 2 bases, leaving 5 bases between the germline ends. The CDR3 length is 13 residues. The germline CDR1 and CDR2 sequences are SEHNR and FQNEAQ (reference sequence). In DNA, the CDR3 is TGTGCCAGCAGCTCCCCTAACACCGGGGAGCTGTTTTTT. Translating gives CASSSPNTGELFF.

Turning to this clone: A read error may account for a junction end that differs from germline. The chain is built from TRBV10-3 and TRBJ2-7, with 9 bases identical to TRBD2. The CDR3 loop spans 14 amino acids. The germline gives CDR1 ENHRY, CDR2 SYGVKD. The CDR3 coding sequence is TGTGCCAGCAGTTACGTAGCGGGAGAGGTTTGGCAGTACTTC. Its translation: CASSYVAGEVWQYF.

The J gene is TRBJ2-5, the V gene TRBV6-5; D gene ambiguous. The CDR3 is made up of 13 amino acids. The V and J ends lost 2 bases and 3 bases respectively, with 7 bases between them. CDR1 and CDR2 (germline): MNHEY, SVGAGI. This CDR3 reads CASSYIQKETQYF. The CDR3 DNA reads as TGTGCCAGCAGTTACATCCAGAAAGAGACCCAGTACTTC.

J is TRBJ1-4 and V is TRBV25-1, with a tentative D call TRBD1 (5 bases). CDR1 is MGHDK, CDR2 SYGVNS, per germline. The V gene lost 3 bases and the J gene lost 8 bases, with 16 bases spanning the gap. The CDR3 is 15 residues long. The CDR3: CASSDDRGAGEKLFF. The CDR3 nucleotides read TGTGCCAGCAGTGACGACAGAGGCGCTGGGGAAAAACTGTTTTTT.

The chain has TRBV7-2 and TRBJ1-2; D gene unclear. The length of the CDR3 is 13 residues. Trimming removed 4 bases at V and 2 bases at J, with 8 bases between. Germline CDR1 and CDR2: SGHTA and FQGNSA. The CDR3 loop reads CASSWAENYGYTF. The CDR3 coding sequence is TGTGCCAGCAGCTGGGCAGAGAACTATGGCTACACCTTC.

V is TRBV29-1 and J is TRBJ1-2; 7 bases agree with TRBD1. The J segment lost 1 base and the V segment lost 7 bases, leaving 15 bases of the junction unmatched. In germline, CDR1 is SQVTM, CDR2 ANQGSEA. CDR3 size: 16 residues. The CDR3 loop is CSAANKGQALNYGYTF. In DNA form, the CDR3 reads TGCAGCGCCGCCAATAAAGGACAGGCCCTTAACTATGGCTACACCTTC.

The chain has TRBV6-5 and TRBJ2-7; 7 nucleotides match TRBD2. CDR3 length: 14 residues. With 7 bases clipped from V and 2 bases from J, the junction kept 8 bases outside the gene matches. Germline V gene data show CDR1 as MNHEY and CDR2 as SVGAGI. CDR3 in amino acids: CASKIKRETYEQYF. CDR3 nucleotides: TGTGCCAGCAAGATAAAGCGGGAAACCTACGAGCAGTACTTC.

A single count supports this clone. This chain links TRBV19 with TRBJ1-4, with 7 bases identical to TRBD1. In germline, CDR1 is LNHDA, CDR2 SQIVND (reference sequence). V trimming: 4 bases; J trimming: 0 bases; junction bases outside the gene matches: 8. CDR3 length: 17 amino acids. CDR3 nucleotide sequence: TGTGCCAGTAGTACTTCGACAGGGAGTGCAACTAATGAAAAACTGTTTTTT. Translated, it gives CASSTSTGSATNEKLFF.

CDR3 protein: CASRGRGEQYF. For the CDR3, the DNA is TGTGCCAGCAGGGGGAGGGGGGAGCAGTACTTC. V gene TRBV5-6 combines with J gene TRBJ2-7; a weak D match, TRBD2 (7 bases). Trimming took off 5 bases at V and 7 bases at J, with 10 bases between the two ends. Germline CDR1 is SGHDT and CDR2 is YYEEEE. The length of the CDR3 is 11 residues.

The chain recombines TRBV10-3 with TRBJ2-7; D gene uncertain. Trimming stripped 8 bases from V and 2 bases from J, with 16 bases between. Germline V gene sequence: CDR1 ENHRY, CDR2 SYGVKD. CDR3 length equals 14 residues. This chain's CDR3 is CAIGPSVPAYEQYF. The CDR3 DNA follows: TGTGCCATCGGACCGTCAGTGCCGGCCTACGAGCAGTACTTC.

The chain recombines TRBV9 with TRBJ1-3, with D perhaps matching TRBD1 (5 bases). The CDR3 covers 16 residues. CDR1 and CDR2 (germline): SGDLS, YYNGEE. With 0 bases removed from V and 2 bases from J, the gap between germline ends came to 12 bases. The DNA for the CDR3 is TGTGCCAGCAGCGTAGAGTCCCGCAGGGCTGGAAACACCATATATTTT. Translation gives CASSVESRRAGNTIYF.

This chain joins TRBV15 and TRBJ2-5, with 8 bases lining up with TRBD1. The CDR3 runs to 14 residues. V gave up 10 bases and J gave up 2 bases; unmatched junction bases: 9. From germline, CDR1 is LNHNV and CDR2 YYDKDF (reference sequence). CDR3 in DNA: TGTGCCATTCGAACAGGGGGAAGTCAAGAGACCCAGTACTTC. Residues: CAIRTGGSQETQYF.